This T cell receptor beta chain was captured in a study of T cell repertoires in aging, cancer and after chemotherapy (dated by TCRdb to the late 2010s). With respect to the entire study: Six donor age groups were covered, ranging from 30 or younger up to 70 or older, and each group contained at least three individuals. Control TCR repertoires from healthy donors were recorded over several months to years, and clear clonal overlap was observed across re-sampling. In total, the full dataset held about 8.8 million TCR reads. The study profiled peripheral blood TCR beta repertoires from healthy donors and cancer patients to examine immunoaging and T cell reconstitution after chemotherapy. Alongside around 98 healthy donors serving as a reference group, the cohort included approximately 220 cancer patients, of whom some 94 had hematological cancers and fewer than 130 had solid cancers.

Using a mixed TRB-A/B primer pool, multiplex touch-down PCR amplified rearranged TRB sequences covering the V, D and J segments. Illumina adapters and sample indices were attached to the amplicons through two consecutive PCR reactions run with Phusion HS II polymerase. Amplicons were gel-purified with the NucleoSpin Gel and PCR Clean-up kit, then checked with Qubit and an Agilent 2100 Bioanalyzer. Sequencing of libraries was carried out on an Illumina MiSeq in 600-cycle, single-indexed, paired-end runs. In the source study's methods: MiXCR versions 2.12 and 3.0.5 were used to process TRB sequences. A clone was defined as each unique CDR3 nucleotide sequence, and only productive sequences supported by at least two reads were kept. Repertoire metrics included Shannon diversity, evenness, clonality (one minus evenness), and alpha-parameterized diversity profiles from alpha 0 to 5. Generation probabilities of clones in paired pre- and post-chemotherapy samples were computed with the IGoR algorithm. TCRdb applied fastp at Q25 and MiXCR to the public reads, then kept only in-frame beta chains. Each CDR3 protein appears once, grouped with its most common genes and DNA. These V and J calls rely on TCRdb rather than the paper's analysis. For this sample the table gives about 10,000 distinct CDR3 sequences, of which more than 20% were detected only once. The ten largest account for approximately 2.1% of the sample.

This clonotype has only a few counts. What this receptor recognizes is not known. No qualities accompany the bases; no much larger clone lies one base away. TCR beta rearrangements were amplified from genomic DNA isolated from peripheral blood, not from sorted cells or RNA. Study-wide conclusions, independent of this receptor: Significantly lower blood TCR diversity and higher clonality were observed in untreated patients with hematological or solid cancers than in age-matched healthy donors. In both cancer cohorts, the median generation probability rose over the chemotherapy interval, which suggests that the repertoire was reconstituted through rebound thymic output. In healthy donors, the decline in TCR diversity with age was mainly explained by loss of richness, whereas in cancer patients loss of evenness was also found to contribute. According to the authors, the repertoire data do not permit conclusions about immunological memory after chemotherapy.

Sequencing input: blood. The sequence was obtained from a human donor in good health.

The DNA sequence is TGTGCCAGCCGAACGTCTTCTAGCGGTCGGGGCACAGATACGCAGTATTTT. This gives the protein CASRTSSSGRGTDTQYF. The chain is assembled from TRBV6-1 and TRBJ2-3; a stretch of 7 junction bases matches TRBD2. The germline V gene yields MNHNS for CDR1 and SASEGT for CDR2. The CDR3 sequence holds 17 residues, the cysteine and phenylalanine included. This entry keeps only the CDR3 DNA: 51 bases, framed from base 1. V and J are trimmed by 8 bases and 1 base, and the gene matches miss 15 bases of the junction.